The 31 T cell receptor beta chains presented below share a single source sample, sequenced in a study of T cell repertoires and HLA-DP antigens. Repertoires were generated with immunoSEQ multiplex PCR, while TCRdb's copy carries only in-frame clones and drops some. The table includes about 89,000 clones, approximately 86% detected once. Their antigens are not known. Specimen: CD4+ T cells from PBMCs. The receptors derive from a man aged 50-59 years in good health and CMV-seronegative.

The V gene is TRBV7-9, the J gene TRBJ1-2, with TRBD1 identical over 12 bases. The length of the CDR3 is 16 residues. Germline V gene lookup returns CDR1 SEHNR and CDR2 FQNEAQ (reference sequence). With 4 bases clipped from V and 8 bases from J, the junction kept 11 bases outside the gene matches. Written as DNA, the CDR3 is TGTGCCAGCAGCTCAGTAGCCGGGACAGGGGGCGAGGGCTACACCTTC. Translated: CASSSVAGTGGEGYTF.

V gene TRBV6-6 combines with J gene TRBJ1-1; D unresolved. V was cut by 6 bases and J by 1 base, with 12 bases left in between. Germline V lookup: CDR1 MNHNY, CDR2 SVGAGI (reference sequence). The CDR3 is 14 residues long. The CDR3 nucleotides are TGTGCCAGCAGGAAGACAAGCCAGAACACTGAAGCTTTCTTT. Translation: CASRKTSQNTEAFF.

The chain employs TRBV18 and TRBJ2-5; D may be TRBD2 (5 bases). This CDR3 spans 12 amino acids. The V end lost 1 base, the J end lost 8 bases, and 8 bases lay between the germline ends. Per germline, CDR1 KGHSH and CDR2 LQKENI. CDR3 loop: CASSPQEGTQYF. CDR3 nucleotides: TGTGCCAGCTCACCACAAGAGGGAACCCAGTACTTC.

The chain uses TRBV11-2 and TRBJ1-6, with D perhaps TRBD1 (6 bases). The CDR3 extends over 15 amino acids. Germline loops: CDR1 SGHAT, CDR2 FQNNGV. The germline V and J ends were trimmed by 1 base and 8 bases, with 12 bases remaining between them. The CDR3 here is CASSLAQGGYSPLHF. The CDR3 coding sequence is TGTGCCAGCAGCTTAGCACAGGGTGGCTATTCACCCCTCCACTTT. The full variable domain, with the rest looked up from reference TRBV11-2 and TRBJ1-6, is EAGVAQSPRYKIIEKRQSVAFWCNPISGHATLYWYQQILGQGPKLLIQFQNNGVVDDSQLPKDRFSAERLKGVDSTLKIQPAKLEDSAVYLCASSLAQGGYSPLHFGNGTRLTVT.

V gene TRBV19 combines with J gene TRBJ2-2; 9 nucleotides agree with TRBD1. There are 14 residues in the CDR3. Trimming took 5 bases from V and 6 from J; bases not matched to a gene: 4. CDR1 is LNHDA, CDR2 SQIVND, per germline (reference sequence). CDR3 residues: CASSHRGLAGELFF. CDR3 nucleotide sequence: TGTGCCAGTAGTCACAGGGGGCTGGCCGGGGAGCTGTTTTTT.

The V gene is TRBV30, the J gene TRBJ1-2; D perhaps matches TRBD1 (5 bases). Germline V gene data show CDR1 as GTSNPN and CDR2 as SVGIG (reference sequence). This CDR3 has 11 amino acids. Trimming took 2 bases from V and 8 from J, leaving 9 bases between them. CDR3 loop: CAWSSGQGYTF. Written as DNA, the CDR3 is TGTGCCTGGAGTTCAGGGCAAGGCTACACCTTC. The entire variable domain, with the rest obtained from reference TRBV30 and TRBJ1-2, is as follows: SQTIHQWPATLVQPVGSPLSLECTVEGTSNPNLYWYRQAAGRGLQLLFYSVGIGQISSEVPQNLSASRPQDRQFILSSKKLLLSDSGFYLCAWSSGQGYTFGSGTRLTVV.

On this clone: Compared with germline, one end of the junction differs, possibly owing to a read error. The gene calls are TRBV7-7 and TRBJ2-6; D gene ambiguous. Looked up from germline, CDR1 is SSHAT and CDR2 is FNYEAQ (reference sequence). This CDR3 region has 14 residues. CDR3 nucleotide sequence: TGTGCTAGCAGCCCCCAGCCTGGGGCCAACGTCCTGACTTTC. The encoded protein is CASSPQPGANVLTF.

This rearrangement joins TRBV7-3 to TRBJ2-3, with 7 bases fitting TRBD2. The germline gives CDR1 SGHTA, CDR2 FQGTGA. The V gene end was trimmed by 0 bases and the J gene end by 9 bases; junction bases not matched to a gene: 3. The CDR3 spans 13 residues. The CDR3 sequence is CASSLTGGDTQYF. CDR3 DNA: TGTGCCAGCAGCTTAACTGGGGGGGACACGCAGTATTTT.

This clone was seen a handful of times. This chain joins TRBV5-1 and TRBJ2-7; D possibly corresponds to TRBD2 (5 bases). Trimming left V 0 bases short and J 3 bases short, with 10 bases between. The CDR3 runs 14 residues. CDR1 is SGHRS, CDR2 YFSETQ, per germline. In DNA, the CDR3 is TGCGCCAGCAGCTTGGACCAGGCGGGCTACGAGCAGTACTTC. This translates into CASSLDQAGYEQYF. The full variable domain, in which reference TRBV5-1 and TRBJ2-7 provide the parts outside the CDR3, is KAGVTQTPRYLIKTRGQQVTLSCSPISGHRSVSWYQQTPGQGLQFLFEYFSETQRNKGNFPGRFSGRQFSNSRSEMNVSTLELGDSALYLCASSLDQAGYEQYFGPGTRLTVT.

The J gene is TRBJ1-1, the V gene TRBV25-1; D perhaps matches TRBD1 (5 bases). Germline CDR1 MGHDK, CDR2 SYGVNS. The CDR3 is 14 residues long. V was shortened by 6 bases and J by 0 bases, with 11 bases between the two germline ends. CDR3 sequence: CASRHSGLNTEAFF. As DNA, the CDR3 is TGTGCCAGCAGGCACTCGGGGCTGAACACTGAAGCTTTCTTT. The variable domain in full, completed from reference TRBV25-1 and TRBJ1-1, reads EADIYQTPRYLVIGTGKKITLECSQTMGHDKMYWYQQDPGMELHLIHYSYGVNSTEKGDLSSESTVSRIRTEHFPLTLESARPSHTSQYLCASRHSGLNTEAFFGQGTRLTVV.

This clone was found once. The chain combines TRBV4-1 with TRBJ1-5; D not certain. V lost 3 bases, J lost 0 bases, and 3 bases lay in between. CDR1 is MGHRA, CDR2 YSYEKL, per germline. This CDR3 region has 13 residues. The CDR3 nucleotides are TGCGCCAGCAGCCAGGATAGCAATCAGCCCCAGCATTTT. Translating gives CASSQDSNQPQHF.

CDR3 amino acids: CASSDSGTITDTQYF. The CDR3 region has the DNA TGCGCCAGCAGTGATAGCGGGACCATCACAGATACGCAGTATTTT. This chain joins TRBV10-2 and TRBJ2-3; 8 nucleotides line up with TRBD2. The CDR3 extends over 15 amino acids. Germline-derived CDR1 and CDR2 are WSHSY and SAAADI. Trimming cost V 3 bases and J 2 bases; bases outside gene matches: 4.

The rearrangement joins TRBV6-1 to TRBJ2-7; D not certain. Germline CDR1 is MNHNS and CDR2 is SASEGT. V lost 2 bases and J lost 2, with 10 bases in between. This CDR3 is built from 14 residues. The CDR3 DNA reads as TGTGCCAGCAGTGAAAATTTCCAAACCTACGAGCAGTACTTC. It yields the protein CASSENFQTYEQYF.

The chain carries TRBV5-6 and TRBJ1-6; a weak D match, TRBD1 (6 bases). The CDR3 loop spans 13 amino acids. Germline V lookup: CDR1 SGHDT, CDR2 YYEEEE. V was cut by 4 bases and J by 9 bases, with 11 bases left in between. The chain's CDR3 is CASSNTGISPLHF. CDR3 bases: TGTGCCAGCAGCAACACAGGGATTTCACCCCTCCACTTT.

The J gene is TRBJ2-3, the V gene TRBV7-8, with 10 bases aligning to TRBD2. Germline CDR1 and CDR2: SGHVS and FQNEAQ. There are 15 residues in the CDR3. J gave up 6 bases and V 2 bases, and 5 bases lay outside the gene matches. The CDR3 sequence: CASSLRLAGADTQYF. CDR3 in DNA: TGTGCCAGCAGCTTACGGCTAGCGGGAGCGGATACGCAGTATTTT.

V and J are TRBV15 and TRBJ2-2; no definite D call. This CDR3 region has 13 residues. Looked up from germline, CDR1 is LNHNV and CDR2 is YYDKDF (reference sequence). V was shortened by 3 bases and J by 2 bases, with 4 bases between the two germline ends. In DNA form, the CDR3 reads TGTGCCACCAGCAGGGCCAACACCGGGGAGCTGTTTTTT. This gives the protein CATSRANTGELFF.

The chain joins TRBV11-2 to TRBJ1-1, with TRBD1 identical over 8 bases. Germline loops: CDR1 SGHAT, CDR2 FQNNGV. This CDR3 has 17 amino acids. With 6 bases clipped from V and 0 bases from J, the junction kept 12 bases outside the gene matches. CDR3 nucleotides: TGTGCCAGCAGTGGCACGGGACAGGATATTATGAACACTGAAGCTTTCTTT. Protein: CASSGTGQDIMNTEAFF.

In this sample, this clone turned up once. This specimen includes other DNA sequences encoding the same CDR3. The chain carries TRBV5-1 and TRBJ2-5; 8 bases fit TRBD2. V shed 2 bases and J 4 bases; nucleotides not matched to a gene: 4. CDR1 and CDR2 from the germline V gene are SGHRS and YFSETQ. This CDR3 has 14 residues. The CDR3 coding sequence is TGCGCCAGCAGCTTAGCGGGAGCTGGAGAGACCCAGTACTTC. Translated: CASSLAGAGETQYF.

V and J are TRBV7-3 and TRBJ2-2, with a possible D match to TRBD1 (6 bases). Germline CDR1 reads SGHTA; CDR2 reads FQGTGA. CDR3 length: 15 residues. V was shortened by 5 bases and J by 5 bases, with 15 bases between the two germline ends. CDR3 protein: CASSQGQIQTGELFF. Written as DNA, the CDR3 is TGTGCCAGCAGCCAAGGACAGATTCAGACCGGGGAGCTGTTTTTT.

J is TRBJ2-1 and V is TRBV14, with 11 bases aligning to TRBD2. The length of the CDR3 is 14 residues. The trim removed 4 bases at V and 8 bases at J, leaving 4 bases unmatched. Germline V CDR1 and CDR2: SGHDN, FVKESK. CDR3 region: CASSLAGGPDEQFF. The CDR3 coding sequence is TGTGCCAGCAGCCTAGCGGGGGGGCCCGATGAGCAGTTCTTC.

The rearrangement joins TRBV7-9 to TRBJ2-3; D possibly corresponds to TRBD2 (5 bases). From germline, CDR1 is SEHNR and CDR2 FQNEAQ (reference sequence). Trimming took off 3 bases at V and 0 bases at J, with 16 bases between the two ends. The CDR3 runs 17 residues. The CDR3 region is CASSLGSGSGSTDTQYF. DNA for the CDR3: TGTGCCAGCAGCTTGGGTTCGGGGTCGGGGAGCACAGATACGCAGTATTTT.

The chain joins TRBV25-1 to TRBJ2-5; 7 positions agree with TRBD1. The CDR3 has 16 amino acids. With 2 bases clipped from V and 1 base from J, the junction kept 7 bases outside the gene matches. Germline CDR1 MGHDK, CDR2 SYGVNS. CDR3 in amino acids: CASSEPPGTVQETQYF. CDR3 nucleotides: TGTGCCAGCAGTGAACCTCCCGGGACAGTCCAAGAGACCCAGTACTTC.

The gene calls are TRBV28 and TRBJ2-7; no reliable D call. Per germline, CDR1 MDHEN and CDR2 SYDVKM. The CDR3 spans 10 residues. The V end lost 8 bases, the J end lost 1 base, and 3 bases lay between the germline ends. The CDR3 DNA reads TGTGCCAGCCGGTCCTACGAGCAGTACTTC. Translation gives CASRSYEQYF.

V gene TRBV9 combines with J gene TRBJ1-3, with unresolved D. The germline CDR1 and CDR2 sequences are SGDLS and YYNGEE. V gave up 2 bases and J gave up 0 bases, with 18 bases separating them. This CDR3 is built from 18 residues. Here the CDR3 reads CASSVGPRPGFSGNTIYF. In nucleotides, the CDR3 is TGTGCCAGCAGCGTTGGGCCCCGACCAGGTTTCTCTGGAAACACCATATATTTT.

J is TRBJ2-7 and V is TRBV14; D is undetermined. Trimming removed 4 bases from V and 0 bases from J, with 7 bases in between. Germline CDR1 is SGHDN and CDR2 is FVKESK. The CDR3 consists of 13 residues. The CDR3 sequence: CASSRAGSYEQYF. The CDR3 region has the DNA TGTGCCAGCAGCCGAGCCGGCTCCTACGAGCAGTACTTC.

The chain joins TRBV4-3 to TRBJ2-5; 9 bases line up with TRBD1. The CDR3 extends over 14 amino acids. Trimming took 0 bases from V and 7 from J; bases not matched to a gene: 3. The germline gives CDR1 LGHNA, CDR2 YSLEER. CDR3 region: CASSQDDRGTTQYF. In DNA, the CDR3 is TGCGCCAGCAGCCAAGATGACAGGGGGACGACCCAGTACTTC.

The CDR3: CASSLERDADTQYF. The CDR3 bases are TGTGCCAGCAGCTTGGAGCGGGATGCAGATACGCAGTATTTT. The chain is built from TRBV7-9 and TRBJ2-3, with 7 bases fitting TRBD2. The CDR3 runs 14 residues. The germline CDR1 and CDR2 sequences are SEHNR and FQNEAQ (reference sequence). V lost 3 bases and J lost 4; bases outside the gene matches: 4.

V and J are TRBV7-8 and TRBJ1-5; possible D gene TRBD1, 5 bases. Per the germline V gene, CDR1 is SGHVS and CDR2 is FQNEAQ. This CDR3 comprises 13 residues. Trimming removed 5 bases from V and 4 bases from J, with 9 bases in between. The CDR3 region has the DNA TGTGCCAGCAGCCGGGACTCGAATCAGCCCCAGCATTTT. It codes for CASSRDSNQPQHF.

The chain carries TRBV19 and TRBJ1-2; 10 bases match TRBD1. The germline gives CDR1 LNHDA, CDR2 SQIVND (reference sequence). Trimming cost V 3 bases and J 3 bases; bases outside gene matches: 13. CDR3 size: 18 residues. This CDR3 is CASSIRQGARPVYYGYTF. CDR3 coding DNA: TGTGCCAGTAGTATTAGACAGGGGGCACGGCCGGTCTACTATGGCTACACCTTC.

A note on this clone: The identical CDR3 is also encoded by other nucleotide sequences in the sample. The rearrangement links TRBV30 to TRBJ1-2; weak D call: TRBD1 (6 bases). From germline, CDR1 is GTSNPN and CDR2 SVGIG (reference sequence). Trimming cost V 1 base and J 5 bases, with 11 bases left between them. The CDR3 loop spans 13 amino acids. The CDR3 reads CAWSGGGPYGYTF. CDR3 DNA sequence: TGTGCCTGGAGTGGAGGGGGACCGTATGGCTACACCTTC.

The chain joins TRBV7-9 to TRBJ2-4, with 7 bases fitting TRBD2. The CDR3 runs 14 residues. Germline CDR1 SEHNR, CDR2 FQNEAQ (reference sequence). The V gene end was trimmed by 3 bases and the J gene end by 1 base; junction bases not matched to a gene: 0. This CDR3 reads CASSLGGAKNIQYF. Written as DNA, the CDR3 is TGTGCCAGCAGCTTGGGAGGGGCCAAAAACATTCAGTACTTC. Together with reference TRBV7-9 and TRBJ2-4, the CDR3 gives the full variable domain: DTGVSQNPRHKITKRGQNVTFRCDPISEHNRLYWYRQTLGQGPEFLTYFQNEAQLEKSRLLSDRFSAERPKGSFSTLEIQRTEQGDSAMYLCASSLGGAKNIQYFGAGTRLSVL.